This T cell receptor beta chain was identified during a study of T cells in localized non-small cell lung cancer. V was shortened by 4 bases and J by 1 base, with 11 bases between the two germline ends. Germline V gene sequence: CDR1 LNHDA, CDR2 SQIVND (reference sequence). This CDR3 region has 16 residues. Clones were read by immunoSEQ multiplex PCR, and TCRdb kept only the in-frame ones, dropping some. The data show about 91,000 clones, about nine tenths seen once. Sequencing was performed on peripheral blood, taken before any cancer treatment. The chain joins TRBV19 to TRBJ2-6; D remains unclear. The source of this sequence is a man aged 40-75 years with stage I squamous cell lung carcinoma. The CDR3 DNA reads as TGTGCCAGTAGTACCGCCCTCTTTTCTGGGGCCAACGTCCTGACTTTC. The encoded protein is CASSTALFSGANVLTF. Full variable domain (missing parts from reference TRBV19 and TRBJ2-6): DGGITQSPKYLFRKEGQNVTLSCEQNLNHDAMYWYRQDPGQGLRLIYYSQIVNDFQKGDIAEGYSVSREKKESFPLTVTSAQKNPTAFYLCASSTALFSGANVLTFGAGSRLTVL.